This is a list of T cell receptor beta chains from one sample in a study of blood T cell repertoires in COVID-19. Assay used: immunoSEQ multiplex PCR; TCRdb lists only in-frame clones, some missing. The table shows 130,000 to 150,000 clones, with around 80% occurring only once. Material for sequencing was peripheral blood. The source is a man aged 60-69 years with active or convalescent COVID-19. Each CDR3 is given with its conserved first and last residue. The D gene is left open where the match is weak. Clone size, where shown, is once, few, many, or a class for clones that have expanded.

clone size	J gene	D gene	V gene	CDR3 protein	CDR3 DNA
.	TRBJ1-4	.	TRBV29-1	CSVEEGQAEKLFF	TGCAGCGTTGAAGAGGGGCAGGCTGAAAAACTGTTTTTT
.	TRBJ1-3	.	TRBV28	CASSLWQGGSGNTIYF	TGTGCCAGCAGTTTATGGCAGGGTGGGTCTGGAAACACCATATATTTT
.	TRBJ1-2	TRBD1	TRBV4-3	CASSQEPPGQGASGYTF	TGCGCCAGCAGCCAAGAGCCCCCGGGACAGGGGGCGTCAGGCTACACCTTC
few	TRBJ1-2	TRBD1	TRBV5-1	CASSLTYSSGTGDGYTF	TGCGCCAGCAGCCTTACCTATTCTTCCGGGACAGGGGACGGCTACACCTTC
.	TRBJ2-6	TRBD1	TRBV5-1	CASSPKGQGSGANVLTF	TGCGCCAGCAGCCCAAAAGGACAGGGCTCTGGGGCCAACGTCCTGACTTTC
.	TRBJ2-7	.	TRBV27	CASSFVGQTYEQYF	TGTGCCAGCAGTTTTGTAGGACAGACCTACGAGCAGTACTTC
.	TRBJ2-1	.	TRBV28	CASWGTGTGSNEQFF	TGTGCCAGTTGGGGTACAGGGACGGGGAGCAATGAGCAGTTCTTC
.	TRBJ2-7	TRBD2	TRBV5-4	CASSFPGGSSYEQYF	TGTGCCAGCAGCTTTCCGGGCGGGAGCTCCTACGAGCAGTACTTC
once	TRBJ2-1	TRBD2	TRBV3-1/TRBV3-2	CASSQAGTSGRAYEQFF	TGTGCCAGCAGCCAAGCGGGGACTAGCGGGAGGGCCTATGAGCAGTTCTTC
.	TRBJ2-3	TRBD2	TRBV5-1	CASKTSGSTDTQYF	TGCGCCAGCAAGACTAGCGGGAGTACAGATACGCAGTATTTT
once	TRBJ1-6	.	TRBV7-2	CASSPRGNSPLHF	TGTGCCAGCAGTCCTCGGGGTAATTCACCCCTCCACTTT
.	TRBJ1-2	.	TRBV28	CASGREGGYTF	TGTGCCAGCGGACGGGAGGGTGGCTACACCTTC
.	TRBJ1-1	TRBD1	TRBV5-1	CASSLQGRTEAFF	TGCGCCAGCAGTTTACAGGGGAGAACTGAAGCTTTCTTT
.	TRBJ1-1	.	TRBV7-3	CASSQTGGNTEAFF	TGTGCCAGCAGCCAAACGGGAGGGAACACTGAAGCTTTCTTT
.	TRBJ1-5	TRBD1	TRBV27	CASSPQGARQPQHF	TGTGCCAGCAGCCCACAGGGGGCTAGACAGCCCCAGCATTTT
once	TRBJ1-5	.	TRBV19	CASSIIGGQPQHF	TGTGCCAGTAGTATTATCGGGGGTCAGCCCCAGCATTTT
.	TRBJ1-2	.	TRBV10-3	CAISEKQVTYGYTF	TGTGCCATCAGTGAGAAGCAGGTCACCTATGGCTACACCTTC
once	TRBJ1-6	TRBD1	TRBV6-5	CASSRGQAVNSPLHF	TGTGCCAGCAGCCGAGGACAGGCTGTTAATTCACCCCTCCACTTT
once	TRBJ2-5	TRBD2	TRBV29-1	CSVVAGVETQYF	TGCAGCGTTGTGGCGGGAGTGGAGACCCAGTACTTC
once	TRBJ2-1	.	TRBV30	CAWSRRVINSYNEQFF	TGTGCCTGGAGTCGCCGCGTTATTAACTCCTACAATGAGCAGTTCTTC
.	TRBJ1-2	TRBD1	TRBV13	CASSSEDRTLLGYTF	TGTGCCAGCAGCTCCGAGGACAGGACCCTCTTGGGCTACACCTTC
.	TRBJ2-2	.	TRBV7-8	CASSTRNTGELFF	TGTGCCAGCAGCACTCGGAACACCGGGGAGCTGTTTTTT
.	TRBJ1-6	TRBD1	TRBV2	CASLIPGQTNSPLHF	TGTGCCAGCTTAATTCCGGGACAGACAAATTCACCCCTCCACTTT
.	TRBJ2-1	TRBD2	TRBV3-1/TRBV3-2	CASSQASGTYNEQFF	TGTGCCAGCAGCCAAGCTAGCGGGACGTACAATGAGCAGTTCTTC
.	TRBJ2-1	.	TRBV19	CASSTRANEQFF	TGTGCCAGTAGTACCAGGGCAAATGAGCAGTTCTTC
.	TRBJ2-1	TRBD2	TRBV11-3	CASSLAGTSGSSYNEQFF	TGTGCCAGCAGCTTAGCAGGGACTAGCGGGAGCTCCTACAATGAGCAGTTCTTC
.	TRBJ2-5	.	TRBV15	CATSRDTGTQYF	TGTGCCACCAGCAGAGATACAGGGACCCAGTACTTC
.	TRBJ1-2	.	TRBV18	CASSPRTRARGYTF	TGTGCCAGCTCACCACGTACGCGCGCTAGAGGCTACACCTTC
.	TRBJ2-7	.	TRBV4-2	CASSQDSRYEQYF	TGTGCCAGCAGCCAAGATTCCCGCTACGAGCAGTACTTC
few	TRBJ2-7	TRBD1	TRBV7-9	CASSQGGQGDEQYF	TGTGCCAGCAGCCAAGGGGGACAGGGGGACGAGCAGTACTTC
.	TRBJ1-2	TRBD1	TRBV27	CASSGSTGGRGYTF	TGTGCCAGCAGTGGGTCAACAGGGGGTCGAGGCTACACCTTC